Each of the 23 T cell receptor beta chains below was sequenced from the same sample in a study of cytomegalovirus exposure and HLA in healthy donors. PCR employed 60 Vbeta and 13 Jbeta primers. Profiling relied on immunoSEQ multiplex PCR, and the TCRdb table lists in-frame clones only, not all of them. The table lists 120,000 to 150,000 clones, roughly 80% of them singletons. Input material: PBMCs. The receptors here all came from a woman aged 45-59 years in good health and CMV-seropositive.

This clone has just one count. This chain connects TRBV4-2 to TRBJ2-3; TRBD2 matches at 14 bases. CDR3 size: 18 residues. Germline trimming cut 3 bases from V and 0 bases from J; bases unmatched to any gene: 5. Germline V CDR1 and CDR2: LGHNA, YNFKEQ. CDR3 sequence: CASSHPGLAGASTDTQYF. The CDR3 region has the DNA TGTGCCAGCAGCCACCCGGGACTAGCGGGGGCTAGCACAGATACGCAGTATTTT.

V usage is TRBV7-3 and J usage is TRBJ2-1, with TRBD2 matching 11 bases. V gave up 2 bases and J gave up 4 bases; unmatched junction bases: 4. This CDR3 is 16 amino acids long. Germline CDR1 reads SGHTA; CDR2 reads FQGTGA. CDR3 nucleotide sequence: TGTGCCAGCAGCTTAGATGCTAGCGGGGGGTACAATGAGCAGTTCTTC. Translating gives CASSLDASGGYNEQFF.

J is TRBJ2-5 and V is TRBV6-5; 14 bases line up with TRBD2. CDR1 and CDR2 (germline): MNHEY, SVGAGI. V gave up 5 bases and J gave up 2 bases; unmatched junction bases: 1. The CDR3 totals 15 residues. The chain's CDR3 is CASSRTSGGQETQYF. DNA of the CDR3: TGTGCCAGCAGTCGGACTAGCGGGGGGCAAGAGACCCAGTACTTC.

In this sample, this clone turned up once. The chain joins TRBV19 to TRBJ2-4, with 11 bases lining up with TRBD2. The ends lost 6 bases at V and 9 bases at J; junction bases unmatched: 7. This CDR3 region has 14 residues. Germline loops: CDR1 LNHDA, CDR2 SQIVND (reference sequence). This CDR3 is CASSPLAGGGIQYF. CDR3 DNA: TGTGCCAGTAGCCCGCTAGCGGGGGGCGGCATTCAGTACTTC.

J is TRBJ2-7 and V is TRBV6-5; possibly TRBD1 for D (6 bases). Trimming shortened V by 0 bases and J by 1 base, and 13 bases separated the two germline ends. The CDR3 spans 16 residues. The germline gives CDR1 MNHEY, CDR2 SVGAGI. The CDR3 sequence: CASSYSMRQESYEQYF. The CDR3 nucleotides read TGTGCCAGCAGTTACTCGATGAGACAGGAGTCCTACGAGCAGTACTTC.

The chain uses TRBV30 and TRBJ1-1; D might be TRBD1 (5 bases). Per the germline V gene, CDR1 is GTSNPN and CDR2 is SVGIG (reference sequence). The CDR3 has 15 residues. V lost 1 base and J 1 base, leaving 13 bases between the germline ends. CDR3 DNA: TGTGCCTGGAGTGATACCGGGACTGGGAACACTGAAGCTTTCTTT. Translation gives CAWSDTGTGNTEAFF.

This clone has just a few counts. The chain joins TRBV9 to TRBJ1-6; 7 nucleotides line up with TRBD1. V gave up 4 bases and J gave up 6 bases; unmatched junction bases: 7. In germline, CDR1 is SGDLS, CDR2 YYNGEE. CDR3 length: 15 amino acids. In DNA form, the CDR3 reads TGTGCCAGCAGCCCGAGACAGGGCCCTAATTCACCCCTCCACTTT. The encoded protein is CASSPRQGPNSPLHF.

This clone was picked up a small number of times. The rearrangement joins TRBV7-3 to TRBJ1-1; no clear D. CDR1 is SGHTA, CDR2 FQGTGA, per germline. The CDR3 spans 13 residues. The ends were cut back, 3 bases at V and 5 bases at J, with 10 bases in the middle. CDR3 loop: CASSFDKFTEAFF. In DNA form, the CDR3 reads TGTGCCAGCAGCTTTGACAAATTTACTGAAGCTTTCTTT. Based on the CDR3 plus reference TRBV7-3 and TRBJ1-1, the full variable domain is GAGVSQTPSNKVTEKGKYVELRCDPISGHTALYWYRQSLGQGPEFLIYFQGTGAADDSGLPNDRFFAVRPEGSVSTLKIQRTERGDSAVYLCASSFDKFTEAFFGQGTRLTVV.

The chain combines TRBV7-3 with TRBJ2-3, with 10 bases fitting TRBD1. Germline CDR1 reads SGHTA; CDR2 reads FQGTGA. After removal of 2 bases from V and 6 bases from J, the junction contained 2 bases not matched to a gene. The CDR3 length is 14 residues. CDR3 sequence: CASSLDRGLDTQYF. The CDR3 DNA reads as TGTGCCAGCAGCTTAGACAGGGGGCTGGATACGCAGTATTTT.

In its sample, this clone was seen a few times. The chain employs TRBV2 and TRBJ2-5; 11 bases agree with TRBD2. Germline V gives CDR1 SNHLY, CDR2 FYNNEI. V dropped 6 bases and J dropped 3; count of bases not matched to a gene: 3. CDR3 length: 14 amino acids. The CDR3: CASSLLAGEETQYF. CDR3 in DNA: TGTGCCAGCAGCTTACTAGCGGGGGAAGAGACCCAGTACTTC. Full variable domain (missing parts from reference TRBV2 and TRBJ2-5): EPEVTQTPSHQVTQMGQEVILRCVPISNHLYFYWYRQILGQKVEFLVSFYNNEISEKSEIFDDQFSVERPDGSNFTLKIRSTKLEDSAMYFCASSLLAGEETQYFGPGTRLLVL.

The CDR3 sequence is CASSYSKGGKLFF. The CDR3 DNA follows: TGTGCCAGCAGTTACTCGAAGGGAGGAAAACTGTTTTTT. V gene TRBV6-5 combines with J gene TRBJ1-4; D uncertain. The CDR3 spans 13 residues. CDR1 and CDR2 (germline): MNHEY, SVGAGI. V lost 0 bases to trimming and J lost 10 bases, with 9 bases between them.

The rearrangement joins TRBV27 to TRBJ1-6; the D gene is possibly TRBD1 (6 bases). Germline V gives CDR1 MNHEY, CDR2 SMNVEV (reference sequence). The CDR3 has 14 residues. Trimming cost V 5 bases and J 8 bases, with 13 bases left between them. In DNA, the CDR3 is TGTGCCAGCAGTATCAGGGGTTTTGATTCACCCCTCCACTTT. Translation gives CASSIRGFDSPLHF.

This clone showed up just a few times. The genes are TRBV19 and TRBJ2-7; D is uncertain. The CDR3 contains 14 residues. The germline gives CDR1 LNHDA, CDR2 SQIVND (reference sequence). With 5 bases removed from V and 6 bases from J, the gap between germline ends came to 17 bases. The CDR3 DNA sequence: TGTGCCAGTAGTCTGGCAGGTGGATGGTCCGAGCAGTACTTC. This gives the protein CASSLAGGWSEQYF.

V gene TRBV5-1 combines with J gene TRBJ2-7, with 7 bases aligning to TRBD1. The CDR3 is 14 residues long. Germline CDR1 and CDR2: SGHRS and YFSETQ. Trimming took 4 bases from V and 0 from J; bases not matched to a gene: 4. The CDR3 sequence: CASSVTGDSYEQYF. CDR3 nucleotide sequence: TGCGCCAGCAGCGTTACAGGGGACTCCTACGAGCAGTACTTC. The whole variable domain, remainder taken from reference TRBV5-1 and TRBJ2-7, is KAGVTQTPRYLIKTRGQQVTLSCSPISGHRSVSWYQQTPGQGLQFLFEYFSETQRNKGNFPGRFSGRQFSNSRSEMNVSTLELGDSALYLCASSVTGDSYEQYFGPGTRLTVT.

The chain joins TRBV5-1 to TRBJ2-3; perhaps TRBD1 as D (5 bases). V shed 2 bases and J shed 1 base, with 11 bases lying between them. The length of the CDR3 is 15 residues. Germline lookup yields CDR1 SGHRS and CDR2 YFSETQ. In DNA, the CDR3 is TGCGCCAGCAGCTTCAGCAGGGCTGGCACAGATACGCAGTATTTT. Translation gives CASSFSRAGTDTQYF.

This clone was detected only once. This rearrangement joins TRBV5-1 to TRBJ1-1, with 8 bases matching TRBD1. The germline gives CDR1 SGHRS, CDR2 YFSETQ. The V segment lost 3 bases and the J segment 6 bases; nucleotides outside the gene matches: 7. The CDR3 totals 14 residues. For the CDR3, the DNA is TGCGCCAGCAGCTCTGGACAGGGCTATTCTGAAGCTTTCTTT. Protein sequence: CASSSGQGYSEAFF.

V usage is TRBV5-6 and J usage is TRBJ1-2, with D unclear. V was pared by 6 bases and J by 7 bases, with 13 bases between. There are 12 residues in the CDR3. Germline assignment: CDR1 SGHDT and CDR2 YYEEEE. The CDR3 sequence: CASTQEAVGYTF. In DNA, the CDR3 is TGTGCCAGCACCCAAGAGGCAGTTGGCTACACCTTC. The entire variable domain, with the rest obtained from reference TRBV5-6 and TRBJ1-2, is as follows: DAGVTQSPTHLIKTRGQQVTLRCSPKSGHDTVSWYQQALGQGPQFIFQYYEEEERQRGNFPDRFSGHQFPNYSSELNVNALLLGDSALYLCASTQEAVGYTFGSGTRLTVV.

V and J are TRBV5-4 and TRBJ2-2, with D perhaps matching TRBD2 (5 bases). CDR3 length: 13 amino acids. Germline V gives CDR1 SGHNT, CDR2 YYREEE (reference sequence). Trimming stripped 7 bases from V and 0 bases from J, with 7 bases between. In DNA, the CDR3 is TGTGCCAGCCACGGGACGAACACCGGGGAGCTGTTTTTT. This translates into CASHGTNTGELFF.

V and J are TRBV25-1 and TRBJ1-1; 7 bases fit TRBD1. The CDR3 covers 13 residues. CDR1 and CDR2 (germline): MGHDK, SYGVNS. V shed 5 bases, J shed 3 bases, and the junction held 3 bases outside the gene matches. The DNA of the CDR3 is TGTGCCAGCAGTTTCCAGGGGGACACTGAAGCTTTCTTT. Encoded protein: CASSFQGDTEAFF.

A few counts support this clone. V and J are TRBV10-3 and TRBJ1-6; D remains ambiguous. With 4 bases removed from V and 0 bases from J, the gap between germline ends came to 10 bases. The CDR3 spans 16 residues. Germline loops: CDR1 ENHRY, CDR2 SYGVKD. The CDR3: CAISGQRSSYNSPLHF. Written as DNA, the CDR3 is TGTGCCATCAGTGGGCAGAGGAGCTCCTATAATTCACCCCTCCACTTT.

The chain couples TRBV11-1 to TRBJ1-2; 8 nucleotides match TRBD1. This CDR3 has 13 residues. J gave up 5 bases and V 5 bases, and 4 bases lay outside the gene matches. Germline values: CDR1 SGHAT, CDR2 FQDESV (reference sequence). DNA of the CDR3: TGTGCCAGCAGCCCAGGGGGCGTATATGGCTACACCTTC. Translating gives CASSPGGVYGYTF.

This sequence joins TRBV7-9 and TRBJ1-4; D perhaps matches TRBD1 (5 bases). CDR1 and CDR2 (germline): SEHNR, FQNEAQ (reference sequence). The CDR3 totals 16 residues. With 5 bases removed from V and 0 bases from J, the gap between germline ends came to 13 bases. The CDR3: CASSIGAPATNEKLFF. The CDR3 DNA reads TGTGCCAGCAGCATTGGGGCACCAGCAACTAATGAAAAACTGTTTTTT.

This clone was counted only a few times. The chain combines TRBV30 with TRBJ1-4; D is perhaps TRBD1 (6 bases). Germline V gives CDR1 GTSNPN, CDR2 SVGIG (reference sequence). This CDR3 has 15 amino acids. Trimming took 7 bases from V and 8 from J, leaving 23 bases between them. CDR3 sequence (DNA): TGTGCCTTCGAGCCACCCGGGACAATAAAAGAAAAACTGTTTTTT. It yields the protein CAFEPPGTIKEKLFF.